This T cell receptor beta chain was documented in a study of blood T cell repertoires in COVID-19. Germline lookup yields CDR1 MNHNS and CDR2 SASEGT. V was trimmed by 3 bases and J by 5 bases, leaving 7 bases between them. The CDR3 contains 13 residues. This clone was found once. Profiling relied on immunoSEQ multiplex PCR, and the TCRdb table lists in-frame clones only, not all of them. The table includes some 500,000 clones, 85% to 90% detected once. V is TRBV6-1 and J is TRBJ1-4; perhaps TRBD1 as D (5 bases). The sequencing input was peripheral blood. The receptor was derived from a woman between 50 and 59 years old with COVID-19, enrolled during active disease. The CDR3 nucleotides are TGTGCCAGCAGTGACAGGGCAAATGAAAAACTGTTTTTT. This encodes CASSDRANEKLFF.